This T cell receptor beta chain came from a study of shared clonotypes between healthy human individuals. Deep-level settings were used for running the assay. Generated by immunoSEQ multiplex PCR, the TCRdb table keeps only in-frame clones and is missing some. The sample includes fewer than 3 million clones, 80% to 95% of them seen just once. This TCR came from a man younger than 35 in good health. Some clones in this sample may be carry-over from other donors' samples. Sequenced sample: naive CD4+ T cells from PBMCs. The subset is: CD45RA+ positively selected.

The CDR3 region has the DNA TGTGCCAGCAGCTACATACAAGAGACCCAGTACTTC. Amino acids: CASSYIQETQYF. V gene TRBV7-8 combines with J gene TRBJ2-5; no definite D call. Germline CDR1 is SGHVS and CDR2 is FQNEAQ. The CDR3 totals 12 residues. V lost 4 bases to trimming and J lost 2 bases, with 5 bases between them.